Listed below are T cell receptor beta chains from one sample, sequenced in a study of T cell responses to AZD1222 COVID-19 vaccine. The method was immunoSEQ multiplex PCR; TCRdb's version includes in-frame clones alone and lacks a portion of them. The top ten clones hold approximately 5% of a sample with fewer than 130,000 clones, approximately 85% of them seen once. The sequenced sample was peripheral blood, obtained on day 0 of AZD1222 vaccination. The receptors stem from an adult in good health. Both conserved end residues are part of each CDR3. A D gene is named only where the DNA matches it firmly. Clone size appears in some rows only: once, few, many, or a class for an expanded clone.

clone size,V gene,J gene,D gene,CDR3 protein,CDR3 DNA
.,TRBV25-1,TRBJ1-2,.,CASSEYSGNYGYTF,TGTGCCAGCAGTGAATATTCGGGAAACTATGGCTACACCTTC
.,TRBV18,TRBJ1-2,TRBD1,CASSPRDRVGYTF,TGTGCCAGCTCACCCCGGGACAGGGTTGGCTACACCTTC
.,TRBV6-5,TRBJ1-6,.,CASSTDGGASSPLHF,TGTGCCAGCAGCACAGATGGTGGGGCGTCTTCACCCCTCCACTTT
.,TRBV27,TRBJ1-6,TRBD1,CASSSGTANSPLHF,TGTGCCAGCAGTTCCGGGACAGCGAATTCACCCCTCCACTTT
few,TRBV10-1,TRBJ2-5,.,CASSATGRRETQYF,TGCGCCAGCAGTGCGACAGGGAGGAGGGAGACCCAGTACTTC
.,TRBV18,TRBJ1-1,.,CASSWQGASPNTEAFF,TGTGCCAGCTCATGGCAGGGCGCCAGCCCGAACACTGAAGCTTTCTTT
.,TRBV6-4,TRBJ1-2,TRBD1,CASSDGDRGVYGYTF,TGTGCCAGCAGTGACGGGGACAGGGGAGTCTATGGCTACACCTTC
.,TRBV10-3,TRBJ2-5,TRBD1,CAVGTAVGKETQYF,TGTGCCGTCGGGACAGCAGTCGGAAAAGAGACCCAGTACTTC
.,TRBV5-4,TRBJ2-7,.,CASSEGQGSYEQYF,TGTGCCAGCAGCGAAGGGCAGGGGTCCTACGAGCAGTACTTC
.,TRBV7-9,TRBJ1-1,.,CASTRGGNTEAFF,TGTGCCAGCACCCGAGGGGGGAACACTGAAGCTTTCTTT
.,TRBV6-5,TRBJ1-5,.,CASQRLGYSNQPQHF,TGTGCCAGCCAAAGGCTTGGCTATAGCAATCAGCCCCAGCATTTT
.,TRBV2,TRBJ1-2,TRBD1,CASSDLRTGTYGYTF,TGTGCCAGCAGCGACCTCAGGACAGGGACGTATGGCTACACCTTC
.,TRBV6-2/TRBV6-3,TRBJ2-1,.,CASSYSYGSYEQFF,TGTGCTAGCAGTTACTCGTACGGGTCGTATGAGCAGTTCTTC
.,TRBV19,TRBJ1-2,TRBD1,CASSRRTGGDYGYTF,TGTGCCAGTAGTAGACGGACAGGGGGAGACTATGGCTACACCTTC
.,TRBV27,TRBJ2-2,TRBD1,CASSHMTGGHGELFF,TGTGCCAGCAGCCATATGACAGGGGGGCACGGGGAGCTGTTTTTT